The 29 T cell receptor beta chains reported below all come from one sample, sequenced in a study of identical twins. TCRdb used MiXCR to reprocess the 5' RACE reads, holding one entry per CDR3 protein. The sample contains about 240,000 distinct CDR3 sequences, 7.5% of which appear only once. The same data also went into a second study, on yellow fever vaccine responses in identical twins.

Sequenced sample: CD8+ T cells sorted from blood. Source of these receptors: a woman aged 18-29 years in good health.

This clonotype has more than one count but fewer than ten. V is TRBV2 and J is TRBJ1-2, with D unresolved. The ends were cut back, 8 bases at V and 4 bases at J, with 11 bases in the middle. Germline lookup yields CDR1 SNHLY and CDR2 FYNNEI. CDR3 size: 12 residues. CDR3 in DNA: TGTGCCAGCTCAGACGTCCCCTATGGCTACACCTTC. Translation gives CASSDVPYGYTF.

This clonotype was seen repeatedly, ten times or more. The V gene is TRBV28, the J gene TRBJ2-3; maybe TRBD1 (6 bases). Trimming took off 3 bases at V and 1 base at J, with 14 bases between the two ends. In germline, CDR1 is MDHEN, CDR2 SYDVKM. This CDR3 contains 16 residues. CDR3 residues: CASSFTTGAGTDTQYF. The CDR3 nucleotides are TGTGCCAGCAGTTTTACGACAGGCGCCGGCACAGATACGCAGTATTTT.

In DNA, the CDR3 is TGTGCAAGTCGCTTAGGGGGACAGTACACCGGGGAGCTGTTTTTT. It translates to CASRLGGQYTGELFF. The rearrangement joins TRBV12-2 to TRBJ2-2; TRBD1 is taken as the D call from the table, unchecked against the DNA. TRBV12-2 is classified as a pseudogene. The CDR3 has 15 residues.

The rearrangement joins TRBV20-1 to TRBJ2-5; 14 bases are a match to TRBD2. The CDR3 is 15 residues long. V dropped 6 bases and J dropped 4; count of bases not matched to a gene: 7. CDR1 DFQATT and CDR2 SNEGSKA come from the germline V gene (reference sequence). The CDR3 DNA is TGCAGTGCCAGGAAGACTAGCGGGAGGGGAGAGACCCAGTACTTC. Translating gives CSARKTSGRGETQYF.

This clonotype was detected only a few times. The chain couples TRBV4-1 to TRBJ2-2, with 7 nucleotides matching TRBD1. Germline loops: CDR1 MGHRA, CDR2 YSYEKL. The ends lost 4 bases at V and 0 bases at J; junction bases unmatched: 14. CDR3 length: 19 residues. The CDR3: CASSLTLISDRANTGELFF. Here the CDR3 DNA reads TGCGCCAGCAGCCTCACATTAATCAGTGACAGGGCGAACACCGGGGAGCTGTTTTTT.

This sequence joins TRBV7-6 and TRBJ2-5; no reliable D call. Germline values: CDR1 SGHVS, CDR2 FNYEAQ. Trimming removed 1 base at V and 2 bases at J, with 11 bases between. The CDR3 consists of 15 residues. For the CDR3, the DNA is TGTGCCAGCAGCTTAGATAGACAACAGCAAGAGACCCAGTACTTC. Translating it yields CASSLDRQQQETQYF.

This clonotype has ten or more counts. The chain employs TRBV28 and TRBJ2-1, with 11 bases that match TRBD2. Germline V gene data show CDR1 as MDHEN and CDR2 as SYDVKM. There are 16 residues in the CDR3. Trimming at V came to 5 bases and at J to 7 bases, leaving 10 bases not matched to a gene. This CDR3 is CASSLTRASGRNEQFF. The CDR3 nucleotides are TGTGCCAGCAGTCTGACTCGAGCTAGCGGGAGGAATGAGCAGTTCTTC.

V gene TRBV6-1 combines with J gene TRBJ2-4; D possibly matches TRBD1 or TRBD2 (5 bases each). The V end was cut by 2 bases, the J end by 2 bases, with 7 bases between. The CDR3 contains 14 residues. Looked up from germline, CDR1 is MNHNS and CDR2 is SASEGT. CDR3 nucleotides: TGTGCCAGCAGTGAACAGGGACCCAAAAACATTCAGTACTTC. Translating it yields CASSEQGPKNIQYF.

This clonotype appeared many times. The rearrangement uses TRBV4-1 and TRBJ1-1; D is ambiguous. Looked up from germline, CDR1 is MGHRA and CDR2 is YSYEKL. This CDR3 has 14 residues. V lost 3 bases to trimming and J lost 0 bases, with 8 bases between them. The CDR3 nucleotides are TGCGCCAGCAGCCAGCAAGTACTGAACACTGAAGCTTTCTTT. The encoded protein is CASSQQVLNTEAFF.

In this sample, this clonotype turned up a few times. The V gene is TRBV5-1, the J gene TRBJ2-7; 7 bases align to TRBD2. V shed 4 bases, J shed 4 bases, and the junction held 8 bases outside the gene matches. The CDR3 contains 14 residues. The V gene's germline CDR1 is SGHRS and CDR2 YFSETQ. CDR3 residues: CASSLKTSPYEQYF. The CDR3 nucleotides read TGCGCCAGCAGCCTTAAGACTAGCCCGTACGAGCAGTACTTC.

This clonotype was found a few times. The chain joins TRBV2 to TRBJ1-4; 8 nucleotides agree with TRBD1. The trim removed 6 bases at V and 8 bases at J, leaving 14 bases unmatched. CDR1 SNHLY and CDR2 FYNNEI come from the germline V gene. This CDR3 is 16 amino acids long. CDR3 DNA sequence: TGTGCCAGCAGCCAAACTAGGACAGGGCGGGAGGAAAAACTGTTTTTT. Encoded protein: CASSQTRTGREEKLFF.

The CDR3, as DNA: TGTGCCAGCAGCCCAGAGATGAGCGCAGGGGCCTCGGATCAGCCCCAGCATTTT. It yields the protein CASSPEMSAGASDQPQHF. V usage is TRBV16 and J usage is TRBJ1-5, with D possibly being TRBD1 (6 bases). Trimming stripped 4 bases from V and 5 bases from J, with 24 bases between. The CDR3 covers 18 residues. Per the germline V gene, CDR1 is KGHSY and CDR2 is FQNENV.

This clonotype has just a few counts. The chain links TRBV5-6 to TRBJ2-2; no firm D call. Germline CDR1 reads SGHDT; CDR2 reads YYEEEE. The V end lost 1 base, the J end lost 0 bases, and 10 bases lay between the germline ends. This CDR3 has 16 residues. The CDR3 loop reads CASSLPGYANTGELFF. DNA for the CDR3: TGTGCCAGCAGCTTGCCCGGATACGCGAACACCGGGGAGCTGTTTTTT.

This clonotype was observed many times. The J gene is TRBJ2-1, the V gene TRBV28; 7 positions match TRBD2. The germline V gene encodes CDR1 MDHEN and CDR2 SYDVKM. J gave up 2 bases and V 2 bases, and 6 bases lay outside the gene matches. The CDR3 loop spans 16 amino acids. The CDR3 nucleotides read TGTGCCAGCAGTTTAGTGGGGGAGGGAACCTACAATGAGCAGTTCTTC. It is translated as CASSLVGEGTYNEQFF.

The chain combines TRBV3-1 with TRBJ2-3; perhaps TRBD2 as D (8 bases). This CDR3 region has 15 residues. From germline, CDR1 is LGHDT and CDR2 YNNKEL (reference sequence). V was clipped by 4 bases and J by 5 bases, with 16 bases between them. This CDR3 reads CASSLQGTSGDTQYF. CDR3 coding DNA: TGTGCCAGCAGCCTACAGGGGACTAGTGGAGATACGCAGTATTTT.

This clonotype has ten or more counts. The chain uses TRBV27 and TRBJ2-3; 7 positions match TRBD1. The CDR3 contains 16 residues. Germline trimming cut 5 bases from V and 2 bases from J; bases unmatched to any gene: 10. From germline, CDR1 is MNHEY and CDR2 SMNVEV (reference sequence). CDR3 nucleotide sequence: TGTGCCAGCAGTCCCCTCAAAGGGGGCCTCACAGATACGCAGTATTTT. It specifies CASSPLKGGLTDTQYF.

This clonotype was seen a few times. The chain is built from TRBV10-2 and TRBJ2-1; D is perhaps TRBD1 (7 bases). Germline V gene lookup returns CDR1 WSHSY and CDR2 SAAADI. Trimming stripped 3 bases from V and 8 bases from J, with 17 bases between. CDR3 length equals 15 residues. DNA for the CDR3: TGCGCCAGCAGTGAACTCCCCAGGGGGGACTATGAGCAGTTCTTC. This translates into CASSELPRGDYEQFF.

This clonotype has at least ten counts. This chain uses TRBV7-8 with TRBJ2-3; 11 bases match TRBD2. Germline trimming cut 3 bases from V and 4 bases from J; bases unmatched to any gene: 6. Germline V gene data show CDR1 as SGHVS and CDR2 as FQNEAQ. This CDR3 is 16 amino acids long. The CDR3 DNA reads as TGTGCCAGCAGCTTCCATAGCGGGAGGGCCCCAGATACGCAGTATTTT. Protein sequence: CASSFHSGRAPDTQYF.

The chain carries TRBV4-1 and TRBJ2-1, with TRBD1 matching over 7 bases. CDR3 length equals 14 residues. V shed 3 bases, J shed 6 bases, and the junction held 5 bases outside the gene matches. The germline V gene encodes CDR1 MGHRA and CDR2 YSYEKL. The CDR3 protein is CASSHLTGANEQFF. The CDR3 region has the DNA TGCGCCAGCAGCCACCTAACAGGGGCCAATGAGCAGTTCTTC.

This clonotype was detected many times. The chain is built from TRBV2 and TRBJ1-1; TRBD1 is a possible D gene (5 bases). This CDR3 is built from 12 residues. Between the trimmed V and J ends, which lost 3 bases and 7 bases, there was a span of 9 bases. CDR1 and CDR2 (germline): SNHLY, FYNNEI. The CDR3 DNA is TGTGCCAGCAGTGACAGGGCCGTTGAAGCTTTCTTT. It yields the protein CASSDRAVEAFF.

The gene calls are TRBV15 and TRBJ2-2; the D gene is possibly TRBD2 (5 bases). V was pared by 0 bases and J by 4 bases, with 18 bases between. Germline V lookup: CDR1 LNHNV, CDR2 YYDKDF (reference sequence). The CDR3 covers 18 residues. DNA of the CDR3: TGTGCCACCAGCAGAGATCTCTCAGTCGGGAAGGGCACCGGGGAGCTGTTTTTT. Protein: CATSRDLSVGKGTGELFF.

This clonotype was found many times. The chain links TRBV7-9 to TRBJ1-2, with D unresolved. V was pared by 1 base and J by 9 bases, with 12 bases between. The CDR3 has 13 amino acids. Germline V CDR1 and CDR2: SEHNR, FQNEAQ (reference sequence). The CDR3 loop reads CASSLGQANSYTF. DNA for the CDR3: TGTGCCAGCAGCTTAGGACAAGCTAATAGCTACACCTTC.

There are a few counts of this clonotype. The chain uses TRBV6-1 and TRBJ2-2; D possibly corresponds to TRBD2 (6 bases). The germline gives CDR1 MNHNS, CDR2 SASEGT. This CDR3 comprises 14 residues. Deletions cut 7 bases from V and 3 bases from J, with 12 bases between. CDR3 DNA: TGTGCCAGCACCAGACTAGGGGACACCGGGGAGCTGTTTTTT. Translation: CASTRLGDTGELFF.

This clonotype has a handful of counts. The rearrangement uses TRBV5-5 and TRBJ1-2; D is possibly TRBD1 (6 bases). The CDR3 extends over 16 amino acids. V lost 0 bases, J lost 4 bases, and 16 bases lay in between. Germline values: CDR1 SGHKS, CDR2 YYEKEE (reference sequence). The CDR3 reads CASSLGDSGTLYGYTF. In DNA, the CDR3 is TGTGCCAGCAGCTTGGGGGACTCCGGGACACTCTATGGCTACACCTTC. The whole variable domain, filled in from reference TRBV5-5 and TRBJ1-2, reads DAGVTQSPTHLIKTRGQQVTLRCSPISGHKSVSWYQQVLGQGPQFIFQYYEKEERGRGNFPDRFSARQFPNYSSELNVNALLLGDSALYLCASSLGDSGTLYGYTFGSGTRLTVV.

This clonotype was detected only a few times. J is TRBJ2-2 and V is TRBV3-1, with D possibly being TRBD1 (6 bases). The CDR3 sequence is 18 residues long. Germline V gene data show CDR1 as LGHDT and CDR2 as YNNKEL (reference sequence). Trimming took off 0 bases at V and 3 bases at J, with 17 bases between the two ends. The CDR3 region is CASSQEGMWTADTGELFF. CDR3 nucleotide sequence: TGTGCCAGCAGCCAAGAAGGGATGTGGACAGCGGACACCGGGGAGCTGTTTTTT.

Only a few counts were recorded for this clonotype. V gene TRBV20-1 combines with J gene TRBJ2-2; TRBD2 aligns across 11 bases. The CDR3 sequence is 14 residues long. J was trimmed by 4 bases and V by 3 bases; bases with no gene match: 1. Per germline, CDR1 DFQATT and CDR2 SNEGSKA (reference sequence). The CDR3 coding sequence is TGCAGTGCTAGTAGCGGGAGGGGCACCGGGGAGCTGTTTTTT. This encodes CSASSGRGTGELFF.

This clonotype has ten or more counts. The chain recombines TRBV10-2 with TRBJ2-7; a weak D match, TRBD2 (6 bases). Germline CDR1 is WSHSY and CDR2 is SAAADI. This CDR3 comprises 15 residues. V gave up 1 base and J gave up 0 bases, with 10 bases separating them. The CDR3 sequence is CASSEFGGSSYEQYF. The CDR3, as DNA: TGCGCCAGCAGTGAGTTTGGGGGGAGCTCCTACGAGCAGTACTTC.

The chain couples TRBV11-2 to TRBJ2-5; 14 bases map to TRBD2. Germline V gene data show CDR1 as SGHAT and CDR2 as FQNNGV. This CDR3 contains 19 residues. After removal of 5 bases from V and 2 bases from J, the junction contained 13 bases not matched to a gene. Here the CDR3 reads CASSLLRLAGGRSQETQYF. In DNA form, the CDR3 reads TGTGCCAGCAGCCTCCTTAGACTAGCGGGGGGGCGGTCTCAAGAGACCCAGTACTTC.

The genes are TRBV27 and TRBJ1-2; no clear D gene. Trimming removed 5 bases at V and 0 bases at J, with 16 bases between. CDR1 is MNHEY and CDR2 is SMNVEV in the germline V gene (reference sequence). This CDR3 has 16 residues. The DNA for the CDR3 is TGTGCCAGCAGTCCGGACGGCCTACCCTCTAACTATGGCTACACCTTC. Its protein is CASSPDGLPSNYGYTF.